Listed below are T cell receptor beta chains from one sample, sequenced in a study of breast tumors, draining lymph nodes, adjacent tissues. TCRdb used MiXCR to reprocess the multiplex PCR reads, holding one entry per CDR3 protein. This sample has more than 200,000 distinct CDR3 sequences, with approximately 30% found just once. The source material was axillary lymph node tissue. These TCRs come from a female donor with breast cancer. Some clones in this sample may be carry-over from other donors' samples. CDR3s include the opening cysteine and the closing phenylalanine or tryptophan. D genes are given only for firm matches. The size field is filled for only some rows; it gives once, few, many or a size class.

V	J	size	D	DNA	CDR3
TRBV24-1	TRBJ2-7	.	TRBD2	TGTGCCACCAGTGAGGGGACTAGCGGGAACGAGCAGTACTTC	CATSEGTSGNEQYF
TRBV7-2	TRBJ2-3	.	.	TGTGCCGGCAGCCTCTCGATCGGCACGCAGTATTTT	CAGSLSIGTQYF
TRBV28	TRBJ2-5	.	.	TGTGCCAGCAGTTTATCTCAGGGAGAGACCCAGTACTTC	CASSLSQGETQYF
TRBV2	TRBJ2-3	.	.	TGTGCCAGCAGTGTAGGGTCGCCCGTTCATTTAGATACGCAGTATTTC	CASSVGSPVHLDTQYF
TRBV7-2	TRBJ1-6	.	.	TGTGCCAGCAGCCCACGGAGGGGGATTTCACCCCTCCACTTT	CASSPRRGISPLHF
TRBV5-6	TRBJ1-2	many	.	TGTGCCAGCAGCTTTAGGGCCATAGGGTCGGTCTACACCTTC	CASSFRAIGSVYTF
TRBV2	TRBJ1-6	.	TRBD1	TGTGCCAGCGGGGACGTGGGACAGGTCGGATCACCCCTCCACTTT	CASGDVGQVGSPLHF
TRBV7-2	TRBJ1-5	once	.	TGTGCCAGCAGTTACCCGGGCCCGCGGGAGACCCAGCATTTT	CASSYPGPRETQHF
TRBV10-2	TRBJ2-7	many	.	TGCGCCAGCAGTGAATTTGGGGGCGAGCAGTACTTC	CASSEFGGEQYF
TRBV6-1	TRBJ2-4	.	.	TGTGCCAGCTTGCGGTTTGCCAAAAACATTCAGTACTTC	CASLRFAKNIQYF
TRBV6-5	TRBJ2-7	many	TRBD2	TGTGCCAGCGGGCGGGGGAGGATTGGCGAGCAGTACTTC	CASGRGRIGEQYF
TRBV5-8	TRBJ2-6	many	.	TGTGCCAGCAGCTTGCTCAGTCCCTACCCCTCTGGGGCCAACGTCCTGACTTTC	CASSLLSPYPSGANVLTF
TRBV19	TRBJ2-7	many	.	TGTGCCAGTAGTTCTTCGACAGTGTCCTACGAGCAGTACTTC	CASSSSTVSYEQYF
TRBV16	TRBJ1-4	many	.	TGTGCCAGCAGCCAATCTTCCGGGTTTGGCGAAAAACTGTTTTTT	CASSQSSGFGEKLFF
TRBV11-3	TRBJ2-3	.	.	TGTGCCAGCAGCACGATACTCGGGGACGGAACAGATACGCAGTATTTT	CASSTILGDGTDTQYF
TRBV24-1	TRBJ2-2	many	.	TGTGCCACCAGCAGAGGACAGAGGAACACCGGGGAGCTGTTTTTT	CATSRGQRNTGELFF
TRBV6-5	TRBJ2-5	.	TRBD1	TGTGCCAGCAGTCACTCGACTTTAGGACAGGGGACCCAGTACTTC	CASSHSTLGQGTQYF
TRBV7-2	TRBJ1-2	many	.	TGTGCCAGCAGCTTAGACCACAGAGCGCTCTATGGCTACACCTTC	CASSLDHRALYGYTF
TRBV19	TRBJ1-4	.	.	TGTGGCTCCGGATCTAGGGTGGAAACTAATGAAAAACTGTTTTTT	CGSGSRVETNEKLFF
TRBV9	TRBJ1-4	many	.	TGTGCCAGCAGCGTAGGGGAATGGGGGCGGATCCCTGAAAAACTGTTTTTT	CASSVGEWGRIPEKLFF
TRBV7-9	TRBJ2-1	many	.	TGTGCCAGCAGCCAAAGCGGAGTCTACAATGAGCAGTTCTTC	CASSQSGVYNEQFF
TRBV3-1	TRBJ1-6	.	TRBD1	TGTGCCAGCAGCTTTCAGGGGGCTGGGTCACCCCTCCACTTT	CASSFQGAGSPLHF
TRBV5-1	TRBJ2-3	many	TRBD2	TGCGCCAGCAGCCCAACTAGCGGGCCGGATACGCAGTATTTT	CASSPTSGPDTQYF
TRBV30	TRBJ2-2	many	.	TGTGCCTGGAGGGGCGTCCGGACATCGAACACCGGGGAGCTGTTTTTT	CAWRGVRTSNTGELFF
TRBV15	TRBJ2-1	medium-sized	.	TGTGCCACCAGCAGGGCATCCTCAAGTGGTTTCCATTACAATGAGCAGTTCTTC	CATSRASSSGFHYNEQFF
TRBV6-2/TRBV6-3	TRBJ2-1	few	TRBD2	TGTGCCAGCAGCTGGACTAGCGGGAGGGCCTCATCCTACAATGAGCAGTTCTTC	CASSWTSGRASSYNEQFF
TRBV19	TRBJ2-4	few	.	TGTGCCAGTAGTATTTGGGGGTCTAAAAACATTCAGTACTTC	CASSIWGSKNIQYF
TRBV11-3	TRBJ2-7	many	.	TGTGCCAGCAGCCAGCAAGGGACATCGCTCAACGAGCAGTACTTC	CASSQQGTSLNEQYF
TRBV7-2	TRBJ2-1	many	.	TGTGCCAGCAGCTTAGGTGGGACCTACAATGAGCAGTTCTTC	CASSLGGTYNEQFF
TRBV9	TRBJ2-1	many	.	TGTGCCAGCAGCGTAGAAAGCGGGCCTAACAATGAGCAGTTCTTC	CASSVESGPNNEQFF
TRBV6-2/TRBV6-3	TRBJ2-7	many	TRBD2	TGTGCCAGCAGTCACCCCAAGCGGGAGGGCTTCGAGCAGTACTTC	CASSHPKREGFEQYF
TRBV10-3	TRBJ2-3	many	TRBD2	TGTGCCACCTTTAGCGGGAGCACGGGCACAGATACGCAGTATTTT	CATFSGSTGTDTQYF
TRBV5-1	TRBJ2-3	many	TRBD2	TGCGCCAGCAGCGGAAAACTAGCGGGAGTGGCAGATACGCAGTATTTT	CASSGKLAGVADTQYF
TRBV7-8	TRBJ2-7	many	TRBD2	TGTGCCAGCAGCTTATCGGGAACTAGCGGGTTGACCTACGAGCAGTACTTC	CASSLSGTSGLTYEQYF
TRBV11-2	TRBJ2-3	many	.	TGTGCCAGCGGGAGGAGTACAGATACGCAGTATTTT	CASGRSTDTQYF
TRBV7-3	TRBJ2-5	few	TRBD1	TGTACCAGCAGCCGGGACAGGGGGGAGACCCAGTACTTC	CTSSRDRGETQYF
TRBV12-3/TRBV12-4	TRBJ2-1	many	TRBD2	TGTGCCAGCAGCAGACTAGCGGGAGGTCCTGAGCAGTTCTTC	CASSRLAGGPEQFF
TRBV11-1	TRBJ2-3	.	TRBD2	TGTGCCAGCAGCTTAGCGCCCCCCAGCGGGAGGTGGAATACGCAGTATTTT	CASSLAPPSGRWNTQYF
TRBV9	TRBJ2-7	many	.	TGTGCCAGCAGCGTATACGAGACAGCTACCTACGAGCAGTACTTC	CASSVYETATYEQYF
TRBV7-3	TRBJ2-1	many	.	TGTGCCAGCAGCTCATATAGCGATAATGAGCAGTTCTTC	CASSSYSDNEQFF
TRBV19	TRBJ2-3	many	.	TGTGCCAGTATGCGCTTGGGGGGCGATGCAGATACGCAGTATTTT	CASMRLGGDADTQYF